The 8 T cell receptor beta chains in this list originate from one sample, sequenced in a study of blood T cell repertoires in COVID-19. Repertoires were generated with immunoSEQ multiplex PCR, while TCRdb's copy carries only in-frame clones and drops some. Here the sample spans about 400,000 clones, 75% to 90% being singletons. The sequenced material came from peripheral blood. The receptors were gathered from a woman in her 30s with acute or convalescent COVID-19.

This clone was found once. The CDR3 DNA sequence: TGTGCCATCAGTAGGGGACAGGGGGCATTAGGGGAGCAGTACTTC. Translation: CAISRGQGALGEQYF. The J gene is TRBJ2-7, the V gene TRBV10-3; TRBD1 aligns across 12 bases. The germline gives CDR1 ENHRY, CDR2 SYGVKD. V shed 5 bases and J 7 bases; nucleotides not matched to a gene: 9. The length of the CDR3 is 15 residues.

The chain links TRBV3-1 (or the pseudogene TRBV3-2) to TRBJ2-3, with TRBD2 identical over 13 bases. The germline V gene has CDR1 LGHDT and CDR2 YNNKEL (reference sequence). The ends lost 0 bases at V and 0 bases at J; junction bases unmatched: 9. This CDR3 spans 20 amino acids. The CDR3: CASSQDSLAGGLLSTDTQYF. As DNA, the CDR3 is TGTGCCAGCAGCCAAGACTCACTAGCGGGGGGGCTTCTGAGCACAGATACGCAGTATTTT.

This chain uses TRBV3-1 (or the pseudogene TRBV3-2) with TRBJ1-2, with D tentatively TRBD1 (6 bases). Germline V gene lookup returns CDR1 LGHDT and CDR2 YNNKEL (reference sequence). The CDR3 is 14 amino acids. V was trimmed by 2 bases and J by 6 bases, leaving 13 bases between them. The CDR3 nucleotides are TGTGCCAGCAGCCAAAGAAGCCCAGGGGATGGCTACACCTTC. This codes for CASSQRSPGDGYTF.

V gene TRBV1 combines with J gene TRBJ1-6; TRBD1 is the table's D call, not checked against the DNA. TRBV1 is a listed pseudogene. This CDR3 is built from 14 residues. As DNA, the CDR3 is TGCACCAGCGTCCACCCGGACAGGGGTTCACCCCTCCACTTT. Its protein product is CTSVHPDRGSPLHF.

The chain is built from TRBV4-1 and TRBJ2-3, with TRBD1 matching over 7 bases. CDR3 size: 20 residues. J was trimmed by 2 bases and V by 3 bases; bases with no gene match: 20. Germline CDR1 reads MGHRA; CDR2 reads YSYEKL. The DNA of the CDR3 is TGCGCCAGCAGCCACGAGCTACGGACAGGTTGGAAACTAAACACAGATACGCAGTATTTT. This gives the protein CASSHELRTGWKLNTDTQYF.

The V call is TRBV10-3, the J call TRBJ2-5; TRBD2 is a possible D gene (7 bases). The V end lost 8 bases, the J end lost 5 bases, and 18 bases lay between the germline ends. Germline CDR1 ENHRY, CDR2 SYGVKD. The CDR3 is 14 residues long. The CDR3 loop is CAIWGGAPSETQYF. The CDR3 nucleotides are TGTGCCATCTGGGGGGGCGCCCCTTCCGAGACCCAGTACTTC.

This clone was picked up one time. This chain links TRBV19 with TRBJ1-2, with unresolved D. The CDR3 is 13 amino acids. CDR1 and CDR2 (germline): LNHDA, SQIVND (reference sequence). The ends were cut back, 3 bases at V and 4 bases at J, with 9 bases in the middle. CDR3 region: CASSIDTAYGYTF. CDR3 sequence (DNA): TGTGCCAGTAGTATCGACACGGCCTATGGCTACACCTTC.

The rearrangement uses TRBV5-8 and TRBJ2-3, with 11 positions matching TRBD2. This CDR3 region has 15 residues. V lost 3 bases and J lost 5; bases outside the gene matches: 5. The germline gives CDR1 SGHTS, CDR2 YDEGEE. The CDR3 loop reads CASSSPLAGGDTQYF. The CDR3 DNA reads as TGTGCCAGCAGCTCCCCTCTAGCGGGGGGAGATACGCAGTATTTT.